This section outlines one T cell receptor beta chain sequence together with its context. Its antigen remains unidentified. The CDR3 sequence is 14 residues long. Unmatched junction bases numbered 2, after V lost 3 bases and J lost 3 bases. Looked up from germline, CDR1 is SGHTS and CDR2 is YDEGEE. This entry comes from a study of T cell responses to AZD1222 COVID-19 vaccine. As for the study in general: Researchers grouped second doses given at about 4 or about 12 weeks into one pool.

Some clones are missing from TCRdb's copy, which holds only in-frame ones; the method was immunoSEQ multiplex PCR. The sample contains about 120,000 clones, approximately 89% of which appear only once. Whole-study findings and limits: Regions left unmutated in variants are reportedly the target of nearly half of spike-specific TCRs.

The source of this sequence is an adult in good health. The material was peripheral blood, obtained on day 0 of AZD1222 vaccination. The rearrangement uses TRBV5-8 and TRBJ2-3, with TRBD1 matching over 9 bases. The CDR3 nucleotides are TGTGCCAGCAGCTCCGGGACAGGGACAGATACGCAGTATTTT. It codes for CASSSGTGTDTQYF.